The 4 T cell receptor beta chains listed next were all sequenced from one sample in a study of cytomegalovirus exposure and HLA in healthy donors. The PCR made use of 60 Vbeta and 13 Jbeta primers. Sequencing used immunoSEQ multiplex PCR; TCRdb keeps in-frame clones, though not all of them. In the table there are 130,000 or so clones, approximately 67% of which are singletons. Input material: PBMCs. All receptors derive from a woman between 55 and 75 years old in good health and CMV-seronegative.

The chain is built from TRBV5-4 and TRBJ2-5; perhaps TRBD2 as D (5 bases). Germline loops: CDR1 SGHNT, CDR2 YYREEE (reference sequence). The CDR3 contains 14 residues. The germline V and J ends were trimmed by 0 bases and 0 bases, with 6 bases remaining between them. In DNA form, the CDR3 reads TGTGCCAGCAGCTTGGATAGCGACCAAGAGACCCAGTACTTC. It is translated as CASSLDSDQETQYF.

This chain's CDR3 is CASSPRDRGSYEQYF. In DNA, the CDR3 is TGTGCCAGCAGCCCACGGGACAGGGGCTCCTACGAGCAGTACTTC. The chain carries TRBV7-2 and TRBJ2-7, with 10 bases lining up with TRBD1. This CDR3 is 15 amino acids long. The J segment lost 0 bases and the V segment lost 5 bases, leaving 4 bases of the junction unmatched. From germline, CDR1 is SGHTA and CDR2 FQGNSA.

The chain uses TRBV5-1 and TRBJ2-1; D is ambiguous. The ends were cut back, 1 base at V and 7 bases at J, with 3 bases in the middle. CDR1 is SGHRS, CDR2 YFSETQ, per germline. CDR3 size: 11 residues. The CDR3 reads CASSLTNEQFF. The CDR3 DNA sequence: TGCGCCAGCAGCTTGACTAATGAGCAGTTCTTC.

The chain links TRBV19 to TRBJ1-4, with D uncertain. Germline CDR1 reads LNHDA; CDR2 reads SQIVND (reference sequence). V lost 2 bases to trimming and J lost 5 bases, with 9 bases between them. CDR3 size: 14 residues. The CDR3 nucleotides read TGTGCCAGTAGTATAAATCGGAGAAATGAAAAACTGTTTTTT. Amino acids: CASSINRRNEKLFF.